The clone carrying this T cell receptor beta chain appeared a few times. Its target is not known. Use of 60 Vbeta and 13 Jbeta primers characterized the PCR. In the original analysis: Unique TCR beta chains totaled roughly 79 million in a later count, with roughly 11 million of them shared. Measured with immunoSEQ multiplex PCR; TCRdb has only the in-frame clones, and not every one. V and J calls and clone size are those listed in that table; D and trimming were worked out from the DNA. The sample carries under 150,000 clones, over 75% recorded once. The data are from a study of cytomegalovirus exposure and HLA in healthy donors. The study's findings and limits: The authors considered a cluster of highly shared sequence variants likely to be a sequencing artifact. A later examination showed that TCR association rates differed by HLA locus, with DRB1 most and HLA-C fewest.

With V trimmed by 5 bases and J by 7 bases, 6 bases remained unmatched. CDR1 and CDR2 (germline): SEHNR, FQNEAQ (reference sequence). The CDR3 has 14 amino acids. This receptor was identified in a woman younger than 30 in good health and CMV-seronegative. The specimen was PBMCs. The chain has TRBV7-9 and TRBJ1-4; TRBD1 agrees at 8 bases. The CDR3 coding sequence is TGTGCCAGCAGCGACAGGGGAATTTTTGAAAAACTGTTTTTT. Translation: CASSDRGIFEKLFF.